This T cell receptor beta chain came from a study of blood T cell repertoires in COVID-19. Study in general: Acute and convalescent COVID-19 samples came from the United States, Italy and Spain. In each case, the material was cDNA or gDNA derived from T cells, B-cell-depleted T cells, or PBMCs.

In the original processing: Reference gene primer amplification gave nucleated cell count estimates. Clones were sequenced by immunoSEQ multiplex PCR, and TCRdb holds only the in-frame ones, with some missing. The V and J calls and clone size come from that table; D and trimming were worked out from the DNA. The repertoire holds about 130,000 clones, with 65% to 90% as singletons. CDR3 length equals 14 residues. Germline CDR1 is SEHNR and CDR2 is FQNEAQ (reference sequence). V was trimmed by 5 bases and J by 0 bases, leaving 8 bases between them. The TCR was taken from a woman aged 80 or older with acute or convalescent COVID-19. The chain joins TRBV7-9 to TRBJ1-3; possible D gene TRBD1, 6 bases. Sequenced: peripheral blood. CDR3 sequence reads: CASSRQVSGNTIYF. CDR3 DNA: TGTGCCAGCAGCCGACAGGTCTCTGGAAACACCATATATTTT.